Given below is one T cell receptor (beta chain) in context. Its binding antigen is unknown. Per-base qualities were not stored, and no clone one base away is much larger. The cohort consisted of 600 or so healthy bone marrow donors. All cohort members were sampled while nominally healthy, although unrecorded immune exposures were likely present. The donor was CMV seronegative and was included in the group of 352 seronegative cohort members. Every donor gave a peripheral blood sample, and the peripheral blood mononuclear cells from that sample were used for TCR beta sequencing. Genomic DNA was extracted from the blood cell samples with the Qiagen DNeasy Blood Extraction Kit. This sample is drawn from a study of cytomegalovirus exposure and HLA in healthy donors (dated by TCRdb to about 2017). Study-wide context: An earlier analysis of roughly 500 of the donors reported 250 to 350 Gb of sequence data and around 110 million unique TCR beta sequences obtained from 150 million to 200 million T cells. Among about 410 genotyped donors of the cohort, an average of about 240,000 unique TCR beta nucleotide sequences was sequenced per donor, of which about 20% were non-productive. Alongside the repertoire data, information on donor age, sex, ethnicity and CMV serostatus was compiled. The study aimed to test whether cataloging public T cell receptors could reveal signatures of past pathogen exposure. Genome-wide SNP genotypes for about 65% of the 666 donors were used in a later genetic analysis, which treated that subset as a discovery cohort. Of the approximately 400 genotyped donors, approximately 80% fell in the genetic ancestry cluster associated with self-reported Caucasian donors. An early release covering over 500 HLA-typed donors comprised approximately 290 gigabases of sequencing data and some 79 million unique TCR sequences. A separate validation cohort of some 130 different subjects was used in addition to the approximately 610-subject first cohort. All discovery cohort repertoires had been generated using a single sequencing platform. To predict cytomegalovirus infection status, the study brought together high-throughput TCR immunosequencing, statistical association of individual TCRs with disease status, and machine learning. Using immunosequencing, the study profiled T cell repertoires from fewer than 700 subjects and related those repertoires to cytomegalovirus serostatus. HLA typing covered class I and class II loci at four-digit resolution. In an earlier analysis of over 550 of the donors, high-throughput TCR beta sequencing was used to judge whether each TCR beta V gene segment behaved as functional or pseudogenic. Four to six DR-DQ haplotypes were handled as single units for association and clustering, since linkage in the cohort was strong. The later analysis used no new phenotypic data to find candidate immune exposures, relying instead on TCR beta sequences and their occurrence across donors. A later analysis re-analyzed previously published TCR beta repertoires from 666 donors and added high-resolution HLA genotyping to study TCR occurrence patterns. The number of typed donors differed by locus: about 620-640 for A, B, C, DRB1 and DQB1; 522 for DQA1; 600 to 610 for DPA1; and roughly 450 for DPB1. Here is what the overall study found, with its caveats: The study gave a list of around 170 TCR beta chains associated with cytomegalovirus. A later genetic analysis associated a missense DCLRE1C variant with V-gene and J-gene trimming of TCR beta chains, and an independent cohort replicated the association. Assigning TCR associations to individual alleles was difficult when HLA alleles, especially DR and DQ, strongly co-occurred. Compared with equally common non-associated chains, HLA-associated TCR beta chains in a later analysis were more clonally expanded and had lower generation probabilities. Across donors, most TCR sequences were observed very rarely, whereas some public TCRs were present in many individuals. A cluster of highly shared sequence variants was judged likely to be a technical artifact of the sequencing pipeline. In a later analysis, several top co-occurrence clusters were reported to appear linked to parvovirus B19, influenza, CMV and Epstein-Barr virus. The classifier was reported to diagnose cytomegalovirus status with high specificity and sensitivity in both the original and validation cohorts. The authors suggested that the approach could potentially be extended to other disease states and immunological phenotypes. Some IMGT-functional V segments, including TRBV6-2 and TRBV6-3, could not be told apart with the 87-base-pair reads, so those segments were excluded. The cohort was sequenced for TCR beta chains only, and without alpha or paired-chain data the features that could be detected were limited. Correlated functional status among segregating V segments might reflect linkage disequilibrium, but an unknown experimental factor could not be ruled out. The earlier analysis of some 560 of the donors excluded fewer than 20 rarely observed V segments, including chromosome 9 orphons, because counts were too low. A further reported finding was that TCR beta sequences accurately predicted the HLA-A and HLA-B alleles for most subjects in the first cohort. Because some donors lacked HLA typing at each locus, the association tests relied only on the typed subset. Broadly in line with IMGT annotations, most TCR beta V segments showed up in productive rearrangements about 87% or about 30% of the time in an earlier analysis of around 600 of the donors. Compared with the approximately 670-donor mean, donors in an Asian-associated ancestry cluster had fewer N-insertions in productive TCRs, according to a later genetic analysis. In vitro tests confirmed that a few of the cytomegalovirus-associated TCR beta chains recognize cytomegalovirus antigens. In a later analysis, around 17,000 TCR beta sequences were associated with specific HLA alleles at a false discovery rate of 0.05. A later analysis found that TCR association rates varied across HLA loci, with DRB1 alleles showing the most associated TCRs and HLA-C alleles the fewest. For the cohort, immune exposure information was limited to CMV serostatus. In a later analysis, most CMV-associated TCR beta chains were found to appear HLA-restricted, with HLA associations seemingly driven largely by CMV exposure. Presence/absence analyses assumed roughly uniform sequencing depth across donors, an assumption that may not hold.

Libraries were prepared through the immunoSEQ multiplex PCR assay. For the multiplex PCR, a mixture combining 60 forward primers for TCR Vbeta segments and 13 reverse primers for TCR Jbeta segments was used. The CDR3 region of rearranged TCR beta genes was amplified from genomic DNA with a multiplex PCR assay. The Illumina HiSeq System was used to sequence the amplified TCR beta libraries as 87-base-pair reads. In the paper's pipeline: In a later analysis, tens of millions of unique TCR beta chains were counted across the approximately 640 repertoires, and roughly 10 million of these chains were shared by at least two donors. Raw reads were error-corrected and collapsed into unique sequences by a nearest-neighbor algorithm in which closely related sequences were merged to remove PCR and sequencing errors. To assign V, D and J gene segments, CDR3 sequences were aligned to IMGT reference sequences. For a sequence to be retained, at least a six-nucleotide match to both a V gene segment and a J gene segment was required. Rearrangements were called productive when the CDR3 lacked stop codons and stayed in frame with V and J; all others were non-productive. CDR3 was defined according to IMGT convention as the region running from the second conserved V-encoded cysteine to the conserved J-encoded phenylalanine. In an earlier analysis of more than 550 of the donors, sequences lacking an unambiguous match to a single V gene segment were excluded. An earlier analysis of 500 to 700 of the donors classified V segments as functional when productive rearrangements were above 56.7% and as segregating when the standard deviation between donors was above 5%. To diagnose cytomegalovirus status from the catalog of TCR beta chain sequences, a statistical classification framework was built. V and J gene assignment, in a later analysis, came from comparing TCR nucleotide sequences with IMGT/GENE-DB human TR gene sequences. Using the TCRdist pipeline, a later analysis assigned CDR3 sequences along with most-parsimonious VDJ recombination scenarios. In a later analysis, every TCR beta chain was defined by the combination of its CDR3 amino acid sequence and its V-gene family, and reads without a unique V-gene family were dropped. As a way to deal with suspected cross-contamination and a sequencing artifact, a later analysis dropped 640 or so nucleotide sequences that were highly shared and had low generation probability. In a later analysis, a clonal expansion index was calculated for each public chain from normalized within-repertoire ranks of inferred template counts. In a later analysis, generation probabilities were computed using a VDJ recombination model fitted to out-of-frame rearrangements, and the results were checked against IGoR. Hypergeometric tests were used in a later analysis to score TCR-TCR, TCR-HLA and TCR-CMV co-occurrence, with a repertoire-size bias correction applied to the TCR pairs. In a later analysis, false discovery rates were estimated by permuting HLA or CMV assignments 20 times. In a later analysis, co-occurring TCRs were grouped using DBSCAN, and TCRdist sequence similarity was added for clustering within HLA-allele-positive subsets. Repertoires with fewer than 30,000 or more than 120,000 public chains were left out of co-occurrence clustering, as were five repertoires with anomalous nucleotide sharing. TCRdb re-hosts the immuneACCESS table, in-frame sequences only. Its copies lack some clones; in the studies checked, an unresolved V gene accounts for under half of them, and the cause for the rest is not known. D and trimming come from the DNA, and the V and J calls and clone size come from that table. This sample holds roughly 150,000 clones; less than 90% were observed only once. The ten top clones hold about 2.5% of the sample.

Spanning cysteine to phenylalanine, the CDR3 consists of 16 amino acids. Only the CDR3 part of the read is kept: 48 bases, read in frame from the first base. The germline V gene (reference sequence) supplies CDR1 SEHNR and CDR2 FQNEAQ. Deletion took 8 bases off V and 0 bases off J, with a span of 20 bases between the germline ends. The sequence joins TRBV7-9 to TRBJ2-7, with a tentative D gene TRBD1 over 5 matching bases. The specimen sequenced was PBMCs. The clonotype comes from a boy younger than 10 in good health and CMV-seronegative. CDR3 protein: CASHDQPDTLSYEQYF. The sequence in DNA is TGTGCCAGCCACGACCAACCGGACACCCTCTCCTACGAGCAGTACTTC.